The 30 T cell receptor beta chains presented below share a single source sample, sequenced in a study of blood T cells in healthy people across ages. Using a J-beta primer mix together with a sample-barcoded 5' primer, a second PCR was run for 7 to 11 cycles. From the 5' RACE reads, TCRdb called clonotypes with MiXCR, one entry per CDR3 protein. The sample contains about 1.4 million distinct CDR3 sequences, approximately 59% of which appear only once. Specimen: blood. These receptors were obtained from a man aged 18 to 29 in good health.

The table lists this clonotype with a few counts. The chain uses TRBV9 and TRBJ1-6, with D unclear. The CDR3 runs 14 residues. Germline V gives CDR1 SGDLS, CDR2 YYNGEE. V was shortened by 3 bases and J by 4 bases, with 8 bases between the two germline ends. The CDR3 sequence is CASSGGPYNSPLHF. The CDR3 bases are TGTGCCAGCAGCGGCGGACCATATAATTCACCCCTCCACTTT.

V and J are TRBV5-5 and TRBJ1-2; perhaps TRBD1 as D (5 bases). V was cut by 2 bases and J by 4 bases, with 12 bases left in between. The CDR3 is 14 amino acids. Germline CDR1 reads SGHKS; CDR2 reads YYEKEE (reference sequence). CDR3 in amino acids: CASSFVSGTYGYTF. The CDR3 bases are TGTGCCAGCAGCTTTGTCAGTGGGACCTATGGCTACACCTTC. Full variable domain (missing parts from reference TRBV5-5 and TRBJ1-2): DAGVTQSPTHLIKTRGQQVTLRCSPISGHKSVSWYQQVLGQGPQFIFQYYEKEERGRGNFPDRFSARQFPNYSSELNVNALLLGDSALYLCASSFVSGTYGYTFGSGTRLTVV.

This chain links TRBV20-1 with TRBJ1-2, with 7 bases aligning to TRBD1. CDR1 and CDR2 (germline): DFQATT, SNEGSKA (reference sequence). This CDR3 has 14 amino acids. V gave up 3 bases and J gave up 5 bases; unmatched junction bases: 9. CDR3: CSARNLTGNYGYTF. CDR3 coding DNA: TGCAGTGCTAGGAACTTGACAGGGAATTATGGCTACACCTTC.

This clonotype was observed a few times. The rearrangement joins TRBV20-1 to TRBJ2-1; D possibly corresponds to TRBD2 (5 bases). Trimming removed 3 bases from V and 5 bases from J, with 23 bases in between. This CDR3 has 17 residues. In germline, CDR1 is DFQATT, CDR2 SNEGSKA (reference sequence). The CDR3: CSASHSGVRYLNNEQFF. The CDR3 DNA follows: TGCAGTGCTAGCCACTCCGGGGTGAGATATCTGAACAATGAGCAGTTCTTC.

The chain carries TRBV15 and TRBJ1-2; maybe TRBD1 (6 bases). The germline gives CDR1 LNHNV, CDR2 YYDKDF (reference sequence). The V and J ends lost 0 bases and 2 bases respectively, with 7 bases between them. CDR3 size: 14 residues. CDR3 amino acids: CATSREQGNYGYTF. The CDR3 DNA sequence: TGTGCCACCAGCAGAGAGCAGGGGAACTATGGCTACACCTTC.

The chain is built from TRBV6-5 and TRBJ2-1, with 11 bases that match TRBD2. Looked up from germline, CDR1 is MNHEY and CDR2 is SVGAGI. J lost 9 bases, V lost 7 bases, and 14 bases had no gene match. The CDR3 sequence is 16 residues long. The CDR3 loop is CASTSGLAGVRSEQFF. As DNA, the CDR3 is TGTGCCAGCACCTCCGGACTAGCGGGCGTCAGAAGTGAGCAGTTCTTC.

This clonotype was observed a handful of times. This chain joins TRBV9 and TRBJ2-5; a possible D gene is TRBD2 (5 bases). The V and J ends lost 4 bases and 4 bases respectively, with 14 bases between them. Germline V CDR1 and CDR2: SGDLS, YYNGEE. The CDR3 runs 14 residues. For the CDR3, the DNA is TGTGCCAGCAGCCTCGGACTCATAACAGAGACCCAGTACTTC. Its translation: CASSLGLITETQYF.

The chain uses TRBV6-1 and TRBJ2-7; D is tentatively TRBD1 or TRBD2 (5 bases each). Germline values: CDR1 MNHNS, CDR2 SASEGT. Trimming took off 0 bases at V and 2 bases at J, with 11 bases between the two ends. This CDR3 spans 15 amino acids. In DNA, the CDR3 is TGTGCCAGCAGTGAAGCCGGGACCTATCCCTACGAGCAGTACTTC. This gives the protein CASSEAGTYPYEQYF.

As concerns this clonotype: At one end the junction does not follow the germline gene, possibly because of a read error. The DNA for the CDR3 is TGTGCCAGCAGCGCCGACAGGGTCCATGGCTGCACCTTC. It codes for CASSADRVHGCTF. The chain has TRBV7-9 and TRBJ1-2; 7 bases line up with TRBD1. The CDR3 runs 13 residues. Germline V lookup: CDR1 SEHNR, CDR2 FQNEAQ (reference sequence).

J is TRBJ2-3 and V is TRBV20-1; D is unclear. Germline-derived CDR1 and CDR2 are DFQATT and SNEGSKA (reference sequence). V shed 8 bases and J shed 0 bases, with 12 bases lying between them. The CDR3 contains 13 residues. Here the CDR3 DNA reads TGCAGTCTGGGCCCAGATAGCACAGATACGCAGTATTTT. It specifies CSLGPDSTDTQYF.

The rearrangement links TRBV6-5 to TRBJ1-6; a possible D gene is TRBD1 (5 bases). Germline CDR1 reads MNHEY; CDR2 reads SVGAGI. CDR3 length: 16 amino acids. Trimming cost V 0 bases and J 11 bases, with 17 bases left between them. DNA of the CDR3: TGTGCCAGCAGTTACTCGAGACAGTCGTTAGGGACACCCCTCCACTTT. It encodes CASSYSRQSLGTPLHF.

This clonotype came up a few times. CDR3 coding DNA: TGCGCCAGCAAACTACGGGGGGCGGGAATGAACACTGAAGCTTTCTTT. It is translated as CASKLRGAGMNTEAFF. J is TRBJ1-1 and V is TRBV5-1; D might be TRBD1 (6 bases). The length of the CDR3 is 16 residues. The V end lost 6 bases, the J end lost 0 bases, and 18 bases lay between the germline ends. Germline V gene sequence: CDR1 SGHRS, CDR2 YFSETQ.

The chain has TRBV14 and TRBJ2-1; TRBD2 agrees at 9 bases. V trimming: 2 bases; J trimming: 8 bases; junction bases outside the gene matches: 7. The CDR3 length is 15 residues. Germline CDR1 SGHDN, CDR2 FVKESK. The CDR3 reads CASSQTGLAYDEQFF. The CDR3 nucleotides read TGTGCCAGCAGCCAAACGGGACTAGCTTACGATGAGCAGTTCTTC.

At least ten counts were recorded for this clonotype. This chain links TRBV15 with TRBJ2-3; D may match TRBD1 or TRBD2 (5 bases each). The CDR3 contains 14 residues. Trimming removed 6 bases from V and 1 base from J, with 11 bases in between. From germline, CDR1 is LNHNV and CDR2 YYDKDF (reference sequence). The CDR3 DNA sequence: TGTGCCACCAGTAGGGACGGCGGCACAGATACGCAGTATTTT. This codes for CATSRDGGTDTQYF.

DNA for the CDR3: TGCAGTGCTACGGGGGATCAGACGCGGGAGCAGTACTTC. Translating gives CSATGDQTREQYF. The chain has TRBV20-1 and TRBJ2-7, with D tentatively TRBD2 (6 bases). CDR1 is DFQATT and CDR2 is SNEGSKA in the germline V gene (reference sequence). Trimming took off 4 bases at V and 7 bases at J, with 17 bases between the two ends. The CDR3 consists of 13 residues.

The chain has TRBV18 and TRBJ2-3, with a tentative D call TRBD2 (5 bases). Germline V gives CDR1 KGHSH, CDR2 LQKENI. The CDR3 runs to 15 residues. V gave up 3 bases and J gave up 5 bases, with 15 bases separating them. CDR3 sequence reads: CASSPTGSEGDTQYF. The CDR3 nucleotides are TGTGCCAGCTCACCTACCGGGTCTGAGGGAGATACGCAGTATTTT.

CDR3 region: CASSLAFYTEAFF. The CDR3 DNA reads as TGTGCCAGCAGCCTTGCGTTTTACACTGAAGCTTTCTTT. The gene calls are TRBV3-1 and TRBJ1-1; D remains unclear. Trimming took 4 bases from V and 3 from J, leaving 9 bases between them. The CDR3 consists of 13 residues. Germline lookup yields CDR1 LGHDT and CDR2 YNNKEL (reference sequence).

V usage is TRBV15 and J usage is TRBJ2-5, with TRBD2 matching 10 bases. Germline CDR1 LNHNV, CDR2 YYDKDF (reference sequence). The CDR3 length is 17 residues. With 1 base clipped from V and 1 base from J, the junction kept 6 bases outside the gene matches. This chain's CDR3 is CATSRAAAGGGQETQYF. Here the CDR3 DNA reads TGTGCCACCAGCAGAGCGGCAGCGGGAGGGGGCCAAGAGACCCAGTACTTC.

The chain links TRBV6-6 to TRBJ2-1; D gene ambiguous. Trimming removed 7 bases from V and 5 bases from J, with 15 bases in between. Germline CDR1 reads MNHNY; CDR2 reads SVGAGI (reference sequence). The CDR3 is made up of 14 amino acids. As DNA, the CDR3 is TGTGCCAGCACCGAACTACAATACAACAATGAGCAGTTCTTC. Encoded protein: CASTELQYNNEQFF.

The CDR3 nucleotides read TGTGCCACCAGTCTTCATGAGTTGGATACGCAGTATTTT. Protein: CATSLHELDTQYF. The chain couples TRBV24-1 to TRBJ2-3; D is unresolved. Trimming shortened V by 6 bases and J by 6 bases, and 12 bases separated the two germline ends. The germline gives CDR1 KGHDR, CDR2 SFDVKD. The CDR3 spans 13 residues.

The chain links TRBV7-8 to TRBJ2-1; D ambiguous. The length of the CDR3 is 12 residues. Looked up from germline, CDR1 is SGHVS and CDR2 is FQNEAQ. V lost 3 bases and J 12 bases, leaving 12 bases between the germline ends. The CDR3 region is CASSFGTRAQFF. The CDR3 nucleotides are TGTGCCAGCAGCTTTGGTACCCGGGCGCAGTTCTTC.

The sample holds one count of this clonotype. The gene calls are TRBV7-9 and TRBJ2-5, with TRBD2 matching over 9 bases. The germline gives CDR1 SEHNR, CDR2 FQNEAQ (reference sequence). The V gene end was trimmed by 4 bases and the J gene end by 4 bases; junction bases not matched to a gene: 7. This CDR3 is built from 15 residues. The CDR3, as DNA: TGTGCCAGCAGCTCCCGCCAGCGGGAGGTAGAGACCCAGTACTTC. It translates to CASSSRQREVETQYF.

This rearrangement joins TRBV29-1 to TRBJ2-1, with 8 bases aligning to TRBD2. V lost 7 bases to trimming and J lost 2 bases; unmatched junction nucleotides: 7. Germline CDR1 and CDR2: SQVTM and ANQGSEA. This CDR3 contains 14 residues. The CDR3 DNA reads as TGCAGCGCCACCCCGGGGGGGGCCTACAATGAGCAGTTCTTC. It codes for CSATPGGAYNEQFF.

The genes are TRBV21-1 and TRBJ2-5; the table's D call TRBD1 went unverified against the DNA. TRBV21-1 counts as a pseudogene. The CDR3 runs to 18 residues. DNA of the CDR3: TGTGCCAGCAAAGGTGCCGCGGACAGACTTACTCATCAAGAGACCCAGTACTTC. It is translated as CASKGAADRLTHQETQYF.

The rearrangement links TRBV18 to TRBJ2-4; TRBD1 is a possible D gene (5 bases). Matching the DNA end better, TRBJ2-7 makes the J call doubtful. The CDR3 length is 14 residues. Germline loops: CDR1 KGHSH, CDR2 LQKENI. The CDR3 spells CASSRDSTAYEQYF. The CDR3 coding sequence is TGTGCCAGCTCAAGAGACAGTACAGCCTACGAGCAGTACTTC.

The gene calls are TRBV20-1 and TRBJ2-5; TRBD2 aligns across 14 bases. This CDR3 has 16 residues. Per the germline V gene, CDR1 is DFQATT and CDR2 is SNEGSKA (reference sequence). V dropped 6 bases and J dropped 2; count of bases not matched to a gene: 8. The CDR3 DNA follows: TGCAGTGCACAACCTGGGACTAGCGGGAGACAAGAGACCCAGTACTTC. Its protein product is CSAQPGTSGRQETQYF.

This sequence joins TRBV20-1 and TRBJ1-2; 7 bases are a match to TRBD1. Germline-derived CDR1 and CDR2 are DFQATT and SNEGSKA (reference sequence). This CDR3 has 15 amino acids. V was clipped by 3 bases and J by 6 bases; unmatched bases: 13. This CDR3 reads CSASSPDRSVHGYTF. CDR3 DNA: TGCAGTGCTAGTTCCCCGGACAGGTCGGTACATGGCTACACCTTC.

The chain carries TRBV30 and TRBJ1-2; D is unclear. Germline V CDR1 and CDR2: GTSNPN, SVGIG (reference sequence). V lost 0 bases and J lost 8, with 16 bases in between. The CDR3 has 14 amino acids. The CDR3 protein is CAWSVRRGPGGYTF. DNA for the CDR3: TGTGCCTGGAGTGTACGTCGCGGGCCAGGAGGCTACACCTTC.

The chain has TRBV4-1 and TRBJ1-2; the D is unclear. Per germline, CDR1 MGHRA and CDR2 YSYEKL. Trimming stripped 1 base from V and 4 bases from J, with 13 bases between. The CDR3 is 15 residues long. CDR3 sequence (DNA): TGCGCCAGCAGCCAAGGGGAATCAATCCTCTATGGCTACACCTTC. It codes for CASSQGESILYGYTF.

Of note for this clonotype: The germline gene is not matched at one end of the junction; a read error may be the cause. This chain connects TRBV10-2 to TRBJ2-2; 7 bases align to TRBD1. The CDR3 has 13 residues. CDR1 WSHSY and CDR2 SAAADI come from the germline V gene. CDR3 loop: CARGQMNTGELFF. The CDR3 DNA is TGCGCCAGGGGACAGATGAACACCGGAGAGCTGTTTTTT.